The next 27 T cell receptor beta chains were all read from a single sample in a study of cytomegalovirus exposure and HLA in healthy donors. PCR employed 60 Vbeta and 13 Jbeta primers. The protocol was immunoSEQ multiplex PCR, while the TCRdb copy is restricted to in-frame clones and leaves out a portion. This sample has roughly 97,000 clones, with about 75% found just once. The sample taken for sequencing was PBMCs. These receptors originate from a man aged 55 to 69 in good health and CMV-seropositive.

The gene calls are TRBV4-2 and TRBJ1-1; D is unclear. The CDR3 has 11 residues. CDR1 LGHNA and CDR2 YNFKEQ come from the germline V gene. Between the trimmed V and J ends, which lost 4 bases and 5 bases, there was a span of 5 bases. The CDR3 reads CASSLNTEAFF. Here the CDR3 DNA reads TGTGCCAGCAGCCTCAATACTGAAGCTTTCTTT.

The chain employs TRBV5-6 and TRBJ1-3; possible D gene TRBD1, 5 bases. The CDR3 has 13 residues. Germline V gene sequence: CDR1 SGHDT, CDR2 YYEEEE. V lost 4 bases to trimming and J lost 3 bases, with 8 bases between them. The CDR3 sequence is CASSPGGGNTIYF. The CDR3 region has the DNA TGTGCCAGCAGCCCCGGGGGTGGAAACACCATATATTTT.

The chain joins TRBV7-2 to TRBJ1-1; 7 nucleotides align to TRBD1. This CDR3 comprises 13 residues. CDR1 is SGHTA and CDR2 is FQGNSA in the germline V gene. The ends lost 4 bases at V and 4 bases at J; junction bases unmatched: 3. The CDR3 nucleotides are TGTGCCAGCAGCTCAACAGGGGCCACTGAAGCTTTCTTT. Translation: CASSSTGATEAFF. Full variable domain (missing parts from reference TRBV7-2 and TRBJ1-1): GAGVSQSPSNKVTEKGKDVELRCDPISGHTALYWYRQSLGQGLEFLIYFQGNSAPDKSGLPSDRFSAERTGGSVSTLTIQRTQQEDSAVYLCASSSTGATEAFFGQGTRLTVV.

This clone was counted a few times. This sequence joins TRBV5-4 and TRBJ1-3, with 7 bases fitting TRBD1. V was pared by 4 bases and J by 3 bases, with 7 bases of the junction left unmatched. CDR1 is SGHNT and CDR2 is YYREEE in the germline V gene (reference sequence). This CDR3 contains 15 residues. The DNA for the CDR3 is TGTGCCAGCAGCCGAGAGGGGGCCAGTGGAAACACCATATATTTT. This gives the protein CASSREGASGNTIYF. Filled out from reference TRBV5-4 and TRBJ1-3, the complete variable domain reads ETGVTQSPTHLIKTRGQQVTLRCSSQSGHNTVSWYQQALGQGPQFIFQYYREEENGRGNFPPRFSGLQFPNYSSELNVNALELDDSALYLCASSREGASGNTIYFGEGSWLTVV.

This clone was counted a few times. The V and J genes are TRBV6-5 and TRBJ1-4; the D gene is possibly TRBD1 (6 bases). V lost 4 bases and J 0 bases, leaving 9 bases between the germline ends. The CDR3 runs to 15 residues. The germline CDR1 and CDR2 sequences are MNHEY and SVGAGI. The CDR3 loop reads CASSSAGATNEKLFF. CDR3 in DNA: TGTGCCAGCAGTTCAGCAGGGGCAACTAATGAAAAACTGTTTTTT.

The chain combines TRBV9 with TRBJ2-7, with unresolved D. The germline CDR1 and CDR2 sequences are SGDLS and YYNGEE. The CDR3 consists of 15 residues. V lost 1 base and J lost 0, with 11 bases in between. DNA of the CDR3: TGTGCCAGCAGCGTAATGGCAGGTAGCTCCTACGAGCAGTACTTC. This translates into CASSVMAGSSYEQYF.

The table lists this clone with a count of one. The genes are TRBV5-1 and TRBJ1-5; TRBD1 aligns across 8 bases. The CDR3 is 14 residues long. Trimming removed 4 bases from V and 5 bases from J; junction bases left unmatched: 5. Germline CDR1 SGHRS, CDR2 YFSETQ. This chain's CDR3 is CASSIGQGDQPQHF. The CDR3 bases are TGCGCCAGCAGCATCGGACAGGGCGATCAGCCCCAGCATTTT.

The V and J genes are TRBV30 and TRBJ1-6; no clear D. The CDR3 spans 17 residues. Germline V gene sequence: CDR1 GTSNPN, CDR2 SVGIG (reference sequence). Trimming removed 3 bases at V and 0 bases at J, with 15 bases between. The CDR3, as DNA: TGTGCCTGGAGCGCGCCGACTTCTCGCTCCTATAATTCACCCCTCCACTTT. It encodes CAWSAPTSRSYNSPLHF.

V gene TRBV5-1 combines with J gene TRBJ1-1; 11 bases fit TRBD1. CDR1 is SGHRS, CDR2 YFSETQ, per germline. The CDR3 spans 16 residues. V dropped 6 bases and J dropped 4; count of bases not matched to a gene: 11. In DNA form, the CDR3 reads TGCGCCAGCACCGGCGGACAGGGGGCGCGGGTCACTGAAGCTTTCTTT. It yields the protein CASTGGQGARVTEAFF.

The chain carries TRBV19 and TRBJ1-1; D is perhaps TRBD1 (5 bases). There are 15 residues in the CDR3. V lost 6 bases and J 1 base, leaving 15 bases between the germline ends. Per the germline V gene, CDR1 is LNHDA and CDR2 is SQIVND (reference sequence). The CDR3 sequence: CASRVAGTPNTEAFF. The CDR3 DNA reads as TGTGCCAGTAGGGTAGCCGGGACTCCGAACACTGAAGCTTTCTTT. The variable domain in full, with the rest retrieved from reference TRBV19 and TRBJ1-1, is DGGITQSPKYLFRKEGQNVTLSCEQNLNHDAMYWYRQDPGQGLRLIYYSQIVNDFQKGDIAEGYSVSREKKESFPLTVTSAQKNPTAFYLCASRVAGTPNTEAFFGQGTRLTVV.

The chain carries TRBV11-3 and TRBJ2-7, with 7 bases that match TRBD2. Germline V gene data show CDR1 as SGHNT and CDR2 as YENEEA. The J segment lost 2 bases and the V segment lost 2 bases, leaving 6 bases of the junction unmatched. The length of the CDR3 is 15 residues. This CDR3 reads CASSLTGGGAYEQYF. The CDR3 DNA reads TGTGCCAGCAGCTTAACTGGCGGGGGAGCCTACGAGCAGTACTTC.

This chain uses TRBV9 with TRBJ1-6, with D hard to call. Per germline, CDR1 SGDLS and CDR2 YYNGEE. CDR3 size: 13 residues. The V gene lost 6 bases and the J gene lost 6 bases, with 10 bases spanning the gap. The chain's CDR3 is CASMREANSPLHF. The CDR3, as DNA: TGTGCCAGCATGCGGGAAGCTAATTCACCCCTCCACTTT.

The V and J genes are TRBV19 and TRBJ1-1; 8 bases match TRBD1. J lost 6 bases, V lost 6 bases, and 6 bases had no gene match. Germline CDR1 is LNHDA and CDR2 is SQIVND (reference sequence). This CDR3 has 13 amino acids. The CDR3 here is CASSIQGVAEAFF. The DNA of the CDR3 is TGTGCCAGTAGCATACAGGGGGTGGCTGAAGCTTTCTTT.

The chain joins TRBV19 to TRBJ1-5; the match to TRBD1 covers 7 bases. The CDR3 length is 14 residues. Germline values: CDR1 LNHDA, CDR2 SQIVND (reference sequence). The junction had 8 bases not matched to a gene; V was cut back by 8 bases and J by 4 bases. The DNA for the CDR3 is TGTGCCAGTCATAGGGACAGCCTAAATCAGCCCCAGCATTTT. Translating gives CASHRDSLNQPQHF.

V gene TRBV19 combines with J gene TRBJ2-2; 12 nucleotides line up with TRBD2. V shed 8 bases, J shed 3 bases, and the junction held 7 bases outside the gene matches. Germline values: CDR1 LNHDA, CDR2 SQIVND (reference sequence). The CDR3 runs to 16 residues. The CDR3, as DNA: TGTGCCAGTTCGGGACTAGCGGGCCAGGACACCGGGGAGCTGTTTTTT. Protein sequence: CASSGLAGQDTGELFF.

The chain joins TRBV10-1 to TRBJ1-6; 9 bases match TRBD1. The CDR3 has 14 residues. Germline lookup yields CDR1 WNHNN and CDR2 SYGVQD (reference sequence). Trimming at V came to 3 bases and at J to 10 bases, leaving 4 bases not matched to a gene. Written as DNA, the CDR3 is TGCGCCAGCAGTGAAAACAGGGGGCTCTCACCCCTCCACTTT. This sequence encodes CASSENRGLSPLHF.

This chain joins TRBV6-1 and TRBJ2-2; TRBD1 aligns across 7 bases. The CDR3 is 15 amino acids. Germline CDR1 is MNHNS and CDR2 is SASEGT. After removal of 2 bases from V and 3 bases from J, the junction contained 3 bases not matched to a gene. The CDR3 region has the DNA TGTGCCAGCAGTGAATTCCAGGGGGACACCGGGGAGCTGTTTTTT. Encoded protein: CASSEFQGDTGELFF.

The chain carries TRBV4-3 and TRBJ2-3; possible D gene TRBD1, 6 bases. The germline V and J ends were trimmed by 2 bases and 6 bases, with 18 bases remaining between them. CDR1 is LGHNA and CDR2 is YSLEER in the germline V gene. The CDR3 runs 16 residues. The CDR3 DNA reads TGCGCCAGCAGCCAAAACCGACGGGTGCAGGGGGATACGCAGTATTTT. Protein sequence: CASSQNRRVQGDTQYF.

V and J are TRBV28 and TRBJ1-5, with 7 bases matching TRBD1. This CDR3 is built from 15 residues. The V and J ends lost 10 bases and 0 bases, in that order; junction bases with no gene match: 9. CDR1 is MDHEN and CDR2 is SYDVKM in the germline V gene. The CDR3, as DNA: TGTGCCACTAAAGCTCGACAGGGTAGCAATCAGCCCCAGCATTTT. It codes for CATKARQGSNQPQHF.

This chain's CDR3 is CAWRFGGGGDTQYF. The DNA for the CDR3 is TGTGCCTGGAGGTTCGGGGGGGGCGGAGATACGCAGTATTTT. The genes are TRBV30 and TRBJ2-3; 8 bases are shared with TRBD2. The CDR3 runs to 14 residues. Germline CDR1 and CDR2: GTSNPN and SVGIG (reference sequence). V shed 3 bases and J 5 bases; nucleotides not matched to a gene: 7.

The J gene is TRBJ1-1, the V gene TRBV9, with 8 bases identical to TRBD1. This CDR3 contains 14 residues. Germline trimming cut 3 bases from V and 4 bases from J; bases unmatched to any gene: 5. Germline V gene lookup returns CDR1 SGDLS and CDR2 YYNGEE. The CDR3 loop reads CASSASQGGTEAFF. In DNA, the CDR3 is TGTGCCAGCAGCGCCTCACAGGGGGGCACTGAAGCTTTCTTT.

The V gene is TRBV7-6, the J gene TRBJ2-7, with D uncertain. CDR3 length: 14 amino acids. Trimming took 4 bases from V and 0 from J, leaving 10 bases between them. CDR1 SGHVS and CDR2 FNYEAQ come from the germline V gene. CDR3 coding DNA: TGTGCCAGCAGCTCCTTAATGAGCTCCTACGAGCAGTACTTC. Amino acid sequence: CASSSLMSSYEQYF.

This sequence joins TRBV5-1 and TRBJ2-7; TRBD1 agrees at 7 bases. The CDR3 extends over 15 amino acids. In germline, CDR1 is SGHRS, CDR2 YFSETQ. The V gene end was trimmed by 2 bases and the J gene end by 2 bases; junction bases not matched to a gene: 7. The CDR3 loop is CASSFLPGQTYEQYF. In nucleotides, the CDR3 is TGCGCCAGCAGCTTTCTACCGGGACAGACCTACGAGCAGTACTTC.

Here the CDR3 DNA reads TGTGCCAGCAGCCCGGGACTAGCGGGGGGGCTTGAGCAGTTCTTC. This sequence encodes CASSPGLAGGLEQFF. The V call is TRBV11-2, the J call TRBJ2-1; 16 bases match TRBD2. Germline CDR1 is SGHAT and CDR2 is FQNNGV. Trimming at V came to 5 bases and at J to 9 bases, leaving 4 bases not matched to a gene. The CDR3 loop spans 15 amino acids. Drawing the rest from reference TRBV11-2 and TRBJ2-1, the complete variable domain is EAGVAQSPRYKIIEKRQSVAFWCNPISGHATLYWYQQILGQGPKLLIQFQNNGVVDDSQLPKDRFSAERLKGVDSTLKIQPAKLEDSAVYLCASSPGLAGGLEQFFGPGTRLTVL.

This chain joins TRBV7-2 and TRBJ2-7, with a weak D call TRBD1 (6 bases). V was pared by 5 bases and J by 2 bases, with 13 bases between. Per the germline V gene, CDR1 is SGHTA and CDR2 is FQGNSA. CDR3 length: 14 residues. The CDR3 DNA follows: TGTGCCAGCAGCCCGGGACATGAAACCTACGAGCAGTACTTC. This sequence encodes CASSPGHETYEQYF.

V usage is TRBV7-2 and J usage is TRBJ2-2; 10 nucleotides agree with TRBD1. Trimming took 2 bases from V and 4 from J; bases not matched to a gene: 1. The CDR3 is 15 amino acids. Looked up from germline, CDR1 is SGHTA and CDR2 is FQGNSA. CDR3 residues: CASSLRTGGTGELFF. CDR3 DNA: TGTGCCAGCAGCTTAAGGACAGGGGGCACCGGGGAGCTGTTTTTT.

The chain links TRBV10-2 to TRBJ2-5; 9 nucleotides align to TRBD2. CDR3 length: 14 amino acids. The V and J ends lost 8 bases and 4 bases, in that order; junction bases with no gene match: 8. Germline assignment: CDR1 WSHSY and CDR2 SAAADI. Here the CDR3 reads CASSGGGARETQYF. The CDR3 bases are TGCGCCAGCTCTGGCGGGGGGGCCAGAGAGACCCAGTACTTC.